This TCR beta chain was sequenced in a study of T-cell memory formation after mild COVID-19. The 5'RACE method, run with constant-segment primers, produced TCR alpha and TCR beta cDNA libraries (carrying sample barcodes and UMIs). TCRdb fed the 5' RACE reads into MiXCR, producing one record per CDR3 protein. The table records roughly 310,000 distinct CDR3 sequences, roughly 15% of them present only once. In this sample, this clonotype turned up a few times. The sequenced sample was PBMCs or a T cell subset sorted from them (not recorded which). This clonotype originated in a man between 18 and 35 years old who had mild COVID-19 (a few samples of this study predate the infection). Cell type and time point are not known.

The CDR3 DNA follows: TGCAGCGTTGGTCGTCAGGGCACGGGTAGATCCCACTATGGCTACACCTTC. It specifies CSVGRQGTGRSHYGYTF. The chain couples TRBV29-1 to TRBJ1-2; weak D call: TRBD1 (5 bases). Looked up from germline, CDR1 is SQVTM and CDR2 is ANQGSEA. The CDR3 length is 17 residues. V gave up 4 bases and J gave up 3 bases, with 24 bases separating them.